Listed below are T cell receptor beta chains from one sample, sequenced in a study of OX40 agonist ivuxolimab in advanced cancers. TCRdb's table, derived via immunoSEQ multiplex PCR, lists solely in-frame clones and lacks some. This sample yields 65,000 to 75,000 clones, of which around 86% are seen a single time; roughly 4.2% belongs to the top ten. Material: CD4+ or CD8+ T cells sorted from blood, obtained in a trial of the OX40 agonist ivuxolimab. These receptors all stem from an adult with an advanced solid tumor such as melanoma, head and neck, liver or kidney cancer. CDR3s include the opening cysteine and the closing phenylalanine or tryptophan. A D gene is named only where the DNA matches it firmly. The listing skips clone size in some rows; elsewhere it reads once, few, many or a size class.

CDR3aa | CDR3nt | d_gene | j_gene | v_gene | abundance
CASSPVGGNTIYF | TGTGCCAGCAGCCCCGTGGGGGGAAACACCATATATTTT | NA | TRBJ1-3 | TRBV7-9 | NA
CASSPQGGQPQHF | TGTGCCAGCTCACCACAGGGTGGACAGCCCCAGCATTTT | NA | TRBJ1-5 | TRBV18 | once
CASSPTPTGVNTGELFF | TGTGCCAGCAGTCCAACCCCCACAGGGGTCAATACCGGGGAGCTGTTTTTT | TRBD1 | TRBJ2-2 | TRBV27 | NA
CASSLGQGYSNQPQHF | TGTGCCAGCAGCTTAGGACAGGGATATAGCAATCAGCCCCAGCATTTT | TRBD1 | TRBJ1-5 | TRBV7-2 | NA
CAWSRDRTNYGYTF | TGTGCCTGGAGTCGGGACAGGACGAACTATGGCTACACCTTC | TRBD1 | TRBJ1-2 | TRBV30 | few
CASSRSIQGDTQYF | TGTGCCAGCAGCCGAAGTATACAGGGGGATACGCAGTATTTT | TRBD1 | TRBJ2-3 | TRBV4-2 | once
CASSQDRTSGSQETQYF | TGCGCCAGCAGCCAAGATCGGACTAGCGGGAGTCAGGAGACCCAGTACTTC | TRBD2 | TRBJ2-5 | TRBV4-1 | NA
CASSSTGPYAHEKLFF | TGTGCCAGCAGCTCGACAGGGCCCTACGCCCATGAAAAACTGTTTTTT | TRBD1 | TRBJ1-4 | TRBV7-2 | NA
CSARTGLIAKLFF | TGCAGCGCTCGGACAGGGCTAATCGCAAAACTGTTTTTT | TRBD1 | TRBJ1-4 | TRBV29-1 | NA
CASSWGVRGNQETQYF | TGTGCCAGCAGCTGGGGAGTCCGGGGAAACCAAGAGACCCAGTACTTC | NA | TRBJ2-5 | TRBV5-6 | NA
CASSSSGRAQHF | TGTGCCAGCAGTTCCTCGGGTAGGGCCCAGCATTTT | NA | TRBJ1-5 | TRBV28 | once
CASSETGPPEQFF | TGTGCCAGCTCAGAGACAGGGCCTCCCGAGCAGTTCTTC | TRBD1 | TRBJ2-1 | TRBV18 | NA
CASSLGPLAGWTDTQYF | TGTGCCAGCAGCTTAGGCCCCCTAGCGGGGTGGACAGATACGCAGTATTTT | TRBD2 | TRBJ2-3 | TRBV7-2 | NA
CASRVADRRGDTQYF | TGTGCCAGTAGAGTAGCGGATAGACGTGGAGATACGCAGTATTTT | NA | TRBJ2-3 | TRBV19 | NA
CASSRLGQGESGELFF | TGTGCCAGCAGCCGACTCGGACAGGGAGAATCCGGGGAGCTGTTTTTT | TRBD1 | TRBJ2-2 | TRBV4-2 | NA
CASSLVDSRGDQYF | TGTGCCAGCAGCTTAGTCGACAGCCGCGGGGACCAGTACTTC | NA | TRBJ2-5 | TRBV7-9 | NA
CASSPEGQLMNTEAFF | TGTGCCAGCAGCCCGGAAGGACAGCTCATGAACACTGAAGCTTTCTTT | NA | TRBJ1-1 | TRBV7-3 | NA
CASSSGGKTDTQYF | TGTGCCAGCAGTTCTGGGGGGAAGACAGATACGCAGTATTTT | NA | TRBJ2-3 | TRBV25-1 | NA
CASSLRGDLYGYTF | TGTGCCAGCAGCTTGAGGGGGGACCTTTACGGCTACACCTTC | NA | TRBJ1-2 | TRBV7-9 | NA
CASSYRGGGREGTQYF | TGTGCCAGCAGTTACAGGGGAGGAGGGCGTGAGGGCACGCAGTATTTT | NA | TRBJ2-3 | TRBV6-5 | NA
CASSPTTAYNEQFF | TGTGCCAGCTCACCAACCACTGCTTACAATGAGCAGTTCTTC | NA | TRBJ2-1 | TRBV18 | NA
CASSHWGANQPQHF | TGTGCCAGCAGCCACTGGGGGGCGAATCAGCCCCAGCATTTT | NA | TRBJ1-5 | TRBV7-9 | NA
CASSSNAPGQGYTF | TGTGCCAGCAGCTCGAACGCCCCGGGACAGGGCTACACCTTC | TRBD1 | TRBJ1-2 | TRBV7-2 | once
CASSPRQGFPEAFF | TGCGCCAGCAGCCCCCGACAGGGGTTCCCTGAAGCTTTCTTT | TRBD1 | TRBJ1-1 | TRBV4-1 | NA
CASSWRSSGANVLTF | TGCGCCAGCAGCTGGAGGTCCTCTGGGGCCAACGTCCTGACTTTC | NA | TRBJ2-6 | TRBV5-1 | NA
CASSRQGQNQPQHF | TGTGCCAGCTCACGACAGGGTCAGAATCAGCCCCAGCATTTT | TRBD1 | TRBJ1-5 | TRBV18 | NA
CASRGQGRGTYEQYF | TGTGCCAGCAGAGGACAGGGCAGGGGAACCTACGAGCAGTACTTC | TRBD1 | TRBJ2-7 | TRBV11-1 | NA
CASKGTGGGQPQHF | TGTGCCAGCAAAGGGACAGGAGGGGGACAGCCCCAGCATTTT | TRBD1 | TRBJ1-5 | TRBV28 | NA
CASSPMERTQYF | TGTGCCAGCTCACCAATGGAAAGGACGCAGTATTTT | NA | TRBJ2-3 | TRBV18 | once
CASSTGTHGNTIYF | TGTGCCAGCAGCACCGGAACCCACGGAAACACCATATATTTT | NA | TRBJ1-3 | TRBV7-6 | NA
CASSSLAGNTDTQYF | TGTGCCAGCAGCTCGCTAGCGGGGAACACAGATACGCAGTATTTT | TRBD2 | TRBJ2-3 | TRBV7-9 | NA
CASSYSNGDPYEQYF | TGTGCCAGCAGTTACTCGAATGGGGATCCCTACGAGCAGTACTTC | NA | TRBJ2-7 | TRBV6-7 | NA